These 14 T cell receptor beta chains were sequenced from one sample in a study of T cell changes during pregnancy in multiple sclerosis. Sequencing was performed with immunoSEQ multiplex PCR; in TCRdb, only in-frame clones are kept and a portion is missing. The data show around 110,000 clones, with about 90% seen just once and roughly 1.6% held by the top ten. The sequencing used peripheral blood, collected before pregnancy. These receptors came from a female donor with multiple sclerosis, enrolled in a pregnancy study.

V gene TRBV7-2 combines with J gene TRBJ1-1; D possibly corresponds to TRBD1 (5 bases). The CDR3 spans 13 residues. V lost 6 bases to trimming and J lost 2 bases, with 10 bases between them. Germline V gene lookup returns CDR1 SGHTA and CDR2 FQGNSA. CDR3 sequence: CASSIGANTEAFF. The CDR3 coding sequence is TGTGCCAGCAGTATAGGGGCAAACACTGAAGCTTTCTTT. The full variable domain, in which reference TRBV7-2 and TRBJ1-1 provide the parts outside the CDR3, is GAGVSQSPSNKVTEKGKDVELRCDPISGHTALYWYRQSLGQGLEFLIYFQGNSAPDKSGLPSDRFSAERTGGSVSTLTIQRTQQEDSAVYLCASSIGANTEAFFGQGTRLTVV.

The chain uses TRBV7-6 and TRBJ1-4; D is undetermined. Germline values: CDR1 SGHVS, CDR2 FNYEAQ. Deletions cut 1 base from V and 4 bases from J, with 10 bases between. The CDR3 covers 15 residues. Here the CDR3 DNA reads TGTGCCAGCAGCTTAGTAGCAGAGATTAATGAAAAACTGTTTTTT. It codes for CASSLVAEINEKLFF.

The rearrangement uses TRBV13 and TRBJ1-1; perhaps TRBD1 as D (5 bases). The CDR3 loop spans 16 amino acids. The germline CDR1 and CDR2 sequences are PRHDT and FYEKMQ (reference sequence). Trimming shortened V by 2 bases and J by 1 base, and 14 bases separated the two germline ends. The CDR3 here is CASSLRPGGANTEAFF. The CDR3 DNA reads TGTGCCAGCAGCTTAAGGCCAGGTGGGGCGAACACTGAAGCTTTCTTT.

As to this clone: One base away lies a much larger clone, so this may be a sequencing read error. This chain connects TRBV7-9 to TRBJ1-2; the match to TRBD1 covers 8 bases. The V gene's germline CDR1 is SEHNR and CDR2 FQNEAQ (reference sequence). The CDR3 totals 12 residues. V gave up 5 bases and J gave up 8 bases; unmatched junction bases: 4. CDR3 DNA sequence: TGTGCCAGCAGCCTGACAGGGGACGGCTACACCTTC. The encoded protein is CASSLTGDGYTF. Using reference TRBV7-9 and TRBJ1-2 for the parts outside the CDR3, the full variable domain is DTGVSQNPRHKITKRGQNVTFRCDPISEHNRLYWYRQTLGQGPEFLTYFQNEAQLEKSRLLSDRFSAERPKGSFSTLEIQRTEQGDSAMYLCASSLTGDGYTFGSGTRLTVV.

This clone was counted a single time. The J gene is TRBJ1-1, the V gene TRBV5-4; TRBD1 matches at 8 bases. CDR1 is SGHNT, CDR2 YYREEE, per germline (reference sequence). The CDR3 is made up of 15 amino acids. J lost 1 base, V lost 4 bases, and 6 bases had no gene match. The CDR3 protein is CASSPKQGGNTEAFF. Here the CDR3 DNA reads TGTGCCAGCAGCCCGAAACAGGGGGGGAACACTGAAGCTTTCTTT. The complete variable domain, with remaining parts taken from reference TRBV5-4 and TRBJ1-1, reads ETGVTQSPTHLIKTRGQQVTLRCSSQSGHNTVSWYQQALGQGPQFIFQYYREEENGRGNFPPRFSGLQFPNYSSELNVNALELDDSALYLCASSPKQGGNTEAFFGQGTRLTVV.

The CDR3 DNA sequence: TGTGCCAGCAGACAGGGTTGGACCGGGGAGCTGTTTTTT. It codes for CASRQGWTGELFF. J is TRBJ2-2 and V is TRBV28; a weak D match, TRBD1 (6 bases). V was trimmed by 6 bases and J by 5 bases, leaving 10 bases between them. The germline V gene encodes CDR1 MDHEN and CDR2 SYDVKM. There are 13 residues in the CDR3.

The gene calls are TRBV5-1 and TRBJ1-2, with 9 bases identical to TRBD1. The junction had 12 bases not matched to a gene; V was cut back by 4 bases and J by 8 bases. Germline values: CDR1 SGHRS, CDR2 YFSETQ. This CDR3 has 15 amino acids. CDR3 DNA: TGCGCCAGCAGCCCAGGCCCCGGACAGGGGCGAGGCTACACCTTC. Translation gives CASSPGPGQGRGYTF.

The rearrangement uses TRBV7-9 and TRBJ2-4; the match to TRBD1 covers 10 bases. V lost 5 bases to trimming and J lost 10 bases; unmatched junction nucleotides: 8. In germline, CDR1 is SEHNR, CDR2 FQNEAQ (reference sequence). CDR3 length: 14 amino acids. As DNA, the CDR3 is TGTGCCAGCAGCGAGACAGGGGGCTCCTTTATTCAGTACTTC. This translates into CASSETGGSFIQYF.

This clone was counted once. This chain joins TRBV6-1 and TRBJ2-1, with TRBD2 as a possible D gene (6 bases). There are 15 residues in the CDR3. Germline assignment: CDR1 MNHNS and CDR2 SASEGT. Trimming took 3 bases from V and 2 from J, leaving 11 bases between them. In nucleotides, the CDR3 is TGTGCCAGCAGTGAGAGTCGGGGGACCTACAATGAGCAGTTCTTC. As protein: CASSESRGTYNEQFF.

The gene calls are TRBV18 and TRBJ2-3; possible D gene TRBD1, 6 bases. V lost 6 bases to trimming and J lost 4 bases, with 11 bases between them. This CDR3 is built from 13 residues. The germline gives CDR1 KGHSH, CDR2 LQKENI. The CDR3 is CASSRPGADTQYF. The DNA for the CDR3 is TGTGCCAGCTCGCGTCCAGGGGCAGATACGCAGTATTTT.

The V call is TRBV7-8, the J call TRBJ2-3, with D maybe TRBD2 (5 bases). The V gene lost 3 bases and the J gene lost 1 base, with 14 bases spanning the gap. Germline V CDR1 and CDR2: SGHVS, FQNEAQ. The CDR3 spans 16 residues. CDR3 loop: CASSFGLSIGTDTQYF. CDR3 coding DNA: TGTGCCAGCAGCTTTGGACTTTCAATTGGCACAGATACGCAGTATTTT.

The chain recombines TRBV27 with TRBJ1-5; 7 bases align to TRBD1. The V and J ends lost 5 bases and 5 bases, in that order; junction bases with no gene match: 15. Germline-derived CDR1 and CDR2 are MNHEY and SMNVEV (reference sequence). CDR3 length equals 17 residues. The CDR3 sequence: CASSPHLTGLRHQPQHF. The CDR3 DNA reads as TGTGCCAGCAGTCCGCACCTGACAGGGCTGAGGCATCAGCCCCAGCATTTT.

This rearrangement joins TRBV21-1 to TRBJ1-2; no DNA check was done on the table's D call, TRBD1. TRBV21-1 is marked as a pseudogene. The CDR3 loop spans 9 amino acids. This chain's CDR3 is CASGHGYTF. As DNA, the CDR3 is TGTGCCAGCGGGCATGGCTACACCTTC.

CDR3 region: CASSGGQDRYEQYF. DNA for the CDR3: TGTGCCAGCAGCGGCGGACAGGACCGCTACGAGCAGTACTTC. V usage is TRBV6-5 and J usage is TRBJ2-7; 7 bases fit TRBD1. Germline V gene sequence: CDR1 MNHEY, CDR2 SVGAGI. The CDR3 runs to 14 residues. V lost 6 bases, J lost 3 bases, and 8 bases stayed unmatched.